These 21 T cell receptor beta chains were sequenced from one sample in a study of cytomegalovirus exposure and HLA in healthy donors. The PCR was carried out with 60 Vbeta primers and 13 Jbeta primers. Method: immunoSEQ multiplex PCR; TCRdb's copy keeps in-frame clones and lacks some. The repertoire holds roughly 130,000 clones, with around 74% as singletons. The specimen was PBMCs. Source of these receptors: a man aged 35-49 years in good health and CMV-seropositive.

There are a few counts of this clone. This chain links TRBV6-5 with TRBJ2-7; D perhaps matches TRBD1 (6 bases). The CDR3 has 13 amino acids. The germline CDR1 and CDR2 sequences are MNHEY and SVGAGI. V lost 5 bases, J lost 2 bases, and 10 bases lay in between. CDR3 in amino acids: CASSRPGAYEQYF. The CDR3 region has the DNA TGTGCCAGCAGTCGACCAGGGGCCTACGAGCAGTACTTC.

This clone was recorded a few times. The chain recombines TRBV7-8 with TRBJ1-5; D is unclear. The V and J ends lost 1 base and 11 bases respectively, with 9 bases between them. Germline V gives CDR1 SGHVS, CDR2 FQNEAQ. The CDR3 is 12 residues long. CDR3 region: CASSLEGGTQHF. The CDR3 nucleotides are TGTGCCAGCAGCTTAGAGGGAGGGACCCAGCATTTT.

This chain uses TRBV27 with TRBJ2-2; 7 bases line up with TRBD1. The CDR3 covers 17 residues. Germline loops: CDR1 MNHEY, CDR2 SMNVEV (reference sequence). After removal of 2 bases from V and 1 base from J, the junction contained 7 bases not matched to a gene. In nucleotides, the CDR3 is TGTGCCAGCAGTTTACCCGGGACAGTAAGGAACACCGGGGAGCTGTTTTTT. It encodes CASSLPGTVRNTGELFF.

This sequence joins TRBV28 and TRBJ1-1; weak D call: TRBD1 (6 bases). There are 15 residues in the CDR3. The V gene lost 4 bases and the J gene lost 1 base, with 13 bases spanning the gap. The germline V gene encodes CDR1 MDHEN and CDR2 SYDVKM. CDR3 sequence (DNA): TGTGCCAGCAGTTCTCCGGGGGGCAAGAACACTGAAGCTTTCTTT. This translates into CASSSPGGKNTEAFF.

The gene calls are TRBV5-5 and TRBJ2-1; 8 bases are shared with TRBD1. The ends lost 0 bases at V and 4 bases at J; junction bases unmatched: 6. The germline gives CDR1 SGHKS, CDR2 YYEKEE (reference sequence). This CDR3 is 16 amino acids long. This chain's CDR3 is CASSLDSGGAYNEQFF. CDR3 in DNA: TGTGCCAGCAGCTTGGATTCAGGGGGCGCGTACAATGAGCAGTTCTTC. The variable domain in full, completed from reference TRBV5-5 and TRBJ2-1, reads DAGVTQSPTHLIKTRGQQVTLRCSPISGHKSVSWYQQVLGQGPQFIFQYYEKEERGRGNFPDRFSARQFPNYSSELNVNALLLGDSALYLCASSLDSGGAYNEQFFGPGTRLTVL.

The chain couples TRBV4-1 to TRBJ1-5; TRBD1 agrees at 10 bases. The junction had 2 bases not matched to a gene; V was cut back by 0 bases and J by 3 bases. The germline CDR1 and CDR2 sequences are MGHRA and YSYEKL. The CDR3 spans 16 residues. The CDR3 loop is CASSQEGQGFNQPQHF. The DNA for the CDR3 is TGCGCCAGCAGCCAAGAGGGACAGGGGTTCAATCAGCCCCAGCATTTT.

This clone is a singleton in its sample. The V gene is TRBV9, the J gene TRBJ2-5; 11 nucleotides match TRBD2. Per the germline V gene, CDR1 is SGDLS and CDR2 is YYNGEE. CDR3 length: 17 amino acids. V dropped 0 bases and J dropped 1; count of bases not matched to a gene: 5. Here the CDR3 DNA reads TGTGCCAGCAGCGTAGACTTAGCGGGGGGGTTCCAAGAGACCCAGTACTTC. Its translation is CASSVDLAGGFQETQYF.

The chain recombines TRBV30 with TRBJ1-4, with D hard to call. This CDR3 is 14 amino acids long. The germline CDR1 and CDR2 sequences are GTSNPN and SVGIG (reference sequence). V lost 5 bases and J 0 bases, leaving 10 bases between the germline ends. The CDR3 nucleotides read TGTGCCTGGGATGCAACACCAACTAATGAAAAACTGTTTTTT. Residues: CAWDATPTNEKLFF.

The rearrangement links TRBV19 to TRBJ2-7, with D unresolved. From germline, CDR1 is LNHDA and CDR2 SQIVND (reference sequence). The ends were cut back, 4 bases at V and 1 base at J, with 5 bases in the middle. The CDR3 extends over 12 amino acids. The CDR3 region is CASSTSSYEQYF. CDR3 sequence (DNA): TGTGCCAGTAGTACCTCTTCCTACGAGCAGTACTTC.

J is TRBJ1-6 and V is TRBV12-5, with TRBD1 as a possible D gene (6 bases). Germline V gene data show CDR1 as LGHNT and CDR2 as FRNRAP. The germline V and J ends were trimmed by 0 bases and 12 bases, with 9 bases remaining between them. This CDR3 comprises 13 residues. The CDR3 region is CASGLVMGQPLHF. The CDR3 DNA reads TGTGCTAGTGGTTTGGTAATGGGACAACCCCTCCACTTT.

V is TRBV27 and J is TRBJ1-2; TRBD1 matches at 7 bases. Germline CDR1 MNHEY, CDR2 SMNVEV (reference sequence). This CDR3 has 17 residues. Trimming at V came to 2 bases and at J to 2 bases, leaving 11 bases not matched to a gene. The CDR3 sequence: CASSLEFRGAMNYGYTF. In DNA, the CDR3 is TGTGCCAGCAGTTTAGAATTCAGGGGGGCTATGAACTATGGCTACACCTTC.

This clone was detected only once. The chain recombines TRBV6-5 with TRBJ1-2; a possible D gene is TRBD1 (6 bases). The CDR3 has 13 amino acids. Trimming took 6 bases from V and 4 from J, leaving 12 bases between them. Germline V gene sequence: CDR1 MNHEY, CDR2 SVGAGI. Here the CDR3 reads CASRDTGSYGYTF. CDR3 coding DNA: TGTGCCAGCAGAGACACAGGGAGCTATGGCTACACCTTC.

The chain has TRBV6-1 and TRBJ2-3; 8 nucleotides agree with TRBD1. V shed 2 bases and J 9 bases; nucleotides not matched to a gene: 1. CDR3 length: 12 amino acids. The germline V gene encodes CDR1 MNHNS and CDR2 SASEGT. The DNA of the CDR3 is TGTGCCAGCAGTGAACACAGGGGGACGCAGTATTTT. It yields the protein CASSEHRGTQYF.

CDR3 coding DNA: TGTGCCAGCAGTCGCGACTCCCGGACAGGGGGGCGTCGTCAGCCCCAGCATTTT. It encodes CASSRDSRTGGRRQPQHF. The genes are TRBV28 and TRBJ1-5; 10 nucleotides match TRBD1. The CDR3 spans 18 residues. Germline V lookup: CDR1 MDHEN, CDR2 SYDVKM. The J segment lost 6 bases and the V segment lost 5 bases, leaving 16 bases of the junction unmatched.

The chain is built from TRBV7-6 and TRBJ1-1, with TRBD1 matching 8 bases. The CDR3 is 19 residues long. Losses at the gene ends were 1 base for V and 1 base for J; bases not matched to a gene: 14. Germline V lookup: CDR1 SGHVS, CDR2 FNYEAQ. DNA of the CDR3: TGTGCCAGCAGCTTAGGGCAGGGGGCCCTTTGGATCTCGAACACTGAAGCTTTCTTT. As protein: CASSLGQGALWISNTEAFF.

V gene TRBV5-6 combines with J gene TRBJ2-5; 14 bases are a match to TRBD2. Per the germline V gene, CDR1 is SGHDT and CDR2 is YYEEEE. Trimming at V came to 4 bases and at J to 11 bases, leaving 10 bases not matched to a gene. CDR3 length: 15 amino acids. CDR3 loop: CASSLPGLAGAGQYF. The DNA for the CDR3 is TGTGCCAGCAGCCTACCGGGACTAGCGGGAGCAGGGCAGTACTTC.

This rearrangement joins TRBV7-9 to TRBJ2-7, with D maybe TRBD2 (5 bases). CDR1 SEHNR and CDR2 FQNEAQ come from the germline V gene (reference sequence). The CDR3 has 16 amino acids. The V and J ends lost 4 bases and 0 bases respectively, with 16 bases between them. The CDR3 DNA reads as TGTGCCAGCAGCTCGCCGAGTCGAGGGAGCTCCTACGAGCAGTACTTC. Its protein is CASSSPSRGSSYEQYF.

This rearrangement joins TRBV7-8 to TRBJ2-2, with D unresolved. The germline V gene encodes CDR1 SGHVS and CDR2 FQNEAQ. Deletions cut 5 bases from V and 5 bases from J, with 9 bases between. The CDR3 spans 13 residues. Here the CDR3 reads CASSPTRTGELFF. DNA of the CDR3: TGTGCCAGCAGCCCAACGAGGACCGGGGAGCTGTTTTTT.

The genes are TRBV15 and TRBJ1-2; D not resolved. This CDR3 region has 16 residues. Germline V gives CDR1 LNHNV, CDR2 YYDKDF (reference sequence). The V end lost 0 bases, the J end lost 6 bases, and 17 bases lay between the germline ends. The CDR3 loop is CATSRDRVGALNGYTF. The CDR3, as DNA: TGTGCCACCAGCAGAGATCGGGTTGGCGCCCTGAATGGCTACACCTTC.

This clone was observed a handful of times. The chain uses TRBV18 and TRBJ2-2; 12 bases align to TRBD2. Germline V gene lookup returns CDR1 KGHSH and CDR2 LQKENI. CDR3 length: 16 amino acids. V dropped 6 bases and J dropped 5; count of bases not matched to a gene: 7. As DNA, the CDR3 is TGTGCCAGCTCTCAACTAGCGGGAGGAGAGACCGGGGAGCTGTTTTTT. Its protein is CASSQLAGGETGELFF.

The rearrangement joins TRBV19 to TRBJ1-5; D gene unclear. CDR3 length equals 13 residues. With 2 bases removed from V and 7 bases from J, the gap between germline ends came to 9 bases. The germline CDR1 and CDR2 sequences are LNHDA and SQIVND (reference sequence). DNA for the CDR3: TGTGCCAGTAGTATAACCCTCGGGCAGCCCCAGCATTTT. This sequence encodes CASSITLGQPQHF.